This TCR beta chain stems from a study of human T cells and chemical hapten exposure. About the study: Alopecia areata, totalis or universalis was found in mostly female patients.

Stated time point: patch test 2, 6 weeks after DPC sensitization. The treatment here: therapeutic diphenylcyclopropenone sensitization with weekly scalp DPC. MiXCR, run by TCRdb on the RACE reads, gives a single entry per CDR3 protein. The table lists approximately 91,000 distinct CDR3 sequences, around 10% of them singletons. The sample holds a few counts of this clonotype. CDR3 length: 13 residues. V was shortened by 6 bases and J by 1 base, with 9 bases between the two germline ends. The germline CDR1 and CDR2 sequences are SGHVS and FQNEAQ. The TCR comes from a man between 18 and 35 years old with alopecia areata. Some clones in this sample may be carry-over from other donors' samples. The chain employs TRBV7-8 and TRBJ2-5; D could derive from TRBD1 or TRBD2 (5 bases each). The sequenced sample was whole blood, obtained in connection with sensitization to the hapten diphenylcyclopropenone (DPC). The CDR3 region has the DNA TGTGCCAGCAGACCGGGACCCCAAGAGACCCAGTACTTC. Protein product: CASRPGPQETQYF. Complete variable domain (other parts from reference TRBV7-8 and TRBJ2-5): GAGVSQSPRYKVAKRGQDVALRCDPISGHVSLFWYQQALGQGPEFLTYFQNEAQLDKSGLPSDRFFAERPEGSVSTLKIQRTQQEDSAVYLCASRPGPQETQYFGPGTRLLVL.